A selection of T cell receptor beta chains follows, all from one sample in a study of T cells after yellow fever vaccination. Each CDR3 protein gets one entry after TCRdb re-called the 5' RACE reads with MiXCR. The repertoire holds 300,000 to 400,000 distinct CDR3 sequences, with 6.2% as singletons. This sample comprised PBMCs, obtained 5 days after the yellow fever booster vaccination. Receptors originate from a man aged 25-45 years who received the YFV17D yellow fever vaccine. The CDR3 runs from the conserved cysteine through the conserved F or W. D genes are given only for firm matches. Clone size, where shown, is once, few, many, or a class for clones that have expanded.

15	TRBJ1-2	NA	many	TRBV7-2	CASSLARGPRYGYTF	TGTGCCAGCAGCTTAGCGAGAGGCCCACGATATGGCTACACCTTC
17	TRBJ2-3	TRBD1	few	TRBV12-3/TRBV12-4	CASSSRQGALLTDTQYF	TGTGCCAGCAGTTCGAGGCAGGGGGCTCTCCTCACAGATACGCAGTATTTT
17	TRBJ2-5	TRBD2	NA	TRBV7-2	CASSLVGTSGRQETQYF	TGTGCCAGCAGCTTAGTTGGGACTAGCGGACGCCAAGAGACCCAGTACTTC
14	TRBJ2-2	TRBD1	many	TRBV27	CASSLTGAAGELFF	TGTGCCAGCAGTCTCACAGGGGCGGCCGGGGAGCTGTTTTTT
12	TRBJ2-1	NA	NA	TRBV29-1	CSVRVTGYEQFF	TGCAGCGTTCGGGTAACGGGCTATGAGCAGTTCTTC
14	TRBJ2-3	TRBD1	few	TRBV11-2	CASSTRQGSDTQYF	TGTGCCAGCAGCACCCGACAGGGATCAGATACGCAGTATTTT
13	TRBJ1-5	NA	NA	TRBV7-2	CASSLTINQPQHF	TGTGCCAGCAGCTTAACCATTAATCAGCCCCAGCATTTT
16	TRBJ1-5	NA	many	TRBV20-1	CSARDPSGHSNQPQHF	TGCAGTGCTAGAGATCCCTCGGGGCATAGCAATCAGCCCCAGCATTTT
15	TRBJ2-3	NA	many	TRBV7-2	CASSPSDRVTDTQYF	TGTGCCAGCAGCCCCTCGGACAGAGTCACAGATACGCAGTATTTT
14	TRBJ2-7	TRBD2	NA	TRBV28	CASGAGGSKYEQYF	TGTGCCAGCGGGGCTGGCGGGAGTAAATACGAGCAGTACTTC
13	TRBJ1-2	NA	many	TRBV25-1	CASSDGGFYGYTF	TGTGCCAGCAGTGACGGAGGGTTTTACGGCTACACCTTC
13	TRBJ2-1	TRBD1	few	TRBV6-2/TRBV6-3	CASKTGRMDEQFF	TGTGCCAGTAAGACAGGGCGGATGGATGAGCAGTTCTTC
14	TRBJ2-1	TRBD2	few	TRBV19	CASSYRLASREQFF	TGTGCCAGTAGTTACCGACTAGCTTCGCGTGAGCAGTTCTTC
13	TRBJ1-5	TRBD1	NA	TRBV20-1	CSASQGAGQPQHF	TGCAGTGCTAGCCAGGGGGCAGGGCAGCCCCAGCATTTT
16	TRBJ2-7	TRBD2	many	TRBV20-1	CSAAPVIGGRSGSQYF	TGCAGTGCCGCCCCCGTGATTGGCGGGAGGTCAGGATCGCAGTACTTC
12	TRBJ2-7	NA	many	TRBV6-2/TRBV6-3	CASSYWTTEQYF	TGTGCCAGCAGTTACTGGACGACGGAGCAGTACTTC
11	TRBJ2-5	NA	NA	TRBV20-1	CRGGQGETQYF	TGCAGGGGGGGTCAAGGGGAGACCCAGTACTTC
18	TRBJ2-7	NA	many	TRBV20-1	CSARDALKTGLYLSEQYF	TGCAGTGCTAGAGACGCCCTTAAGACAGGCCTGTACCTGTCCGAGCAGTACTTC
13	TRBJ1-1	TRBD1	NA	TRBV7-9	CASSLVTGVPAFF	TGTGCCAGCAGCTTAGTGACAGGGGTTCCGGCTTTCTTT
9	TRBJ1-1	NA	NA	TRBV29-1	CSVGKEAFF	TGCAGCGTTGGGAAGGAAGCTTTCTTT
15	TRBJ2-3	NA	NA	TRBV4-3	CASSQANQPPDTQYF	TGCGCCAGCAGCCAAGCGAACCAACCCCCAGATACGCAGTATTTT
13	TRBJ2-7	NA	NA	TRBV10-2	CASSEDRSYEQYF	TGCGCCAGCAGTGAGGACAGGAGTTACGAGCAGTACTTC
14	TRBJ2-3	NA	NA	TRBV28	CASSPRGARDTQYF	TGTGCCAGCAGTCCCCGGGGCGCGAGGGATACGCAGTATTTT
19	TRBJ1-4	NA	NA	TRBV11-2	CASSAREARGLGANEKLFF	TGTGCCAGCAGCGCCCGGGAGGCTAGAGGGCTGGGGGCTAATGAAAAACTGTTTTTT
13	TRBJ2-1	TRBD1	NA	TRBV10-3	CATYIQGAHEQFF	TGTGCCACTTATATACAGGGGGCTCACGAGCAGTTCTTC
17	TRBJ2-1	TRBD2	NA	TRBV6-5	CASSTSHGGRGVNEQFF	TGTGCCAGCAGTACCTCCCACGGGGGGAGGGGTGTCAATGAGCAGTTCTTC
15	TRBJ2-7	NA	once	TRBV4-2	CASSPGLLCFYEQYF	TGTGCCAGCAGCCCCGGGCTCCTATGCTTCTACGAGCAGTACTTC
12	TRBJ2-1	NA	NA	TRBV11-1	CASSPERNEQFF	TGTGCCAGCAGCCCGGAGAGGAATGAGCAGTTCTTC
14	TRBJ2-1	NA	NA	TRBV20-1	CSAPLRLVSYEQFF	TGCAGTGCCCCCCTAAGATTGGTTTCCTATGAGCAGTTCTTC
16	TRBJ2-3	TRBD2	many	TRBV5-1	CASSLEASGGTDTQYF	TGCGCCAGCAGCTTGGAGGCTAGCGGGGGCACAGATACGCAGTATTTT
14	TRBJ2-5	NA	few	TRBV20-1	CSARDSGFQETQYF	TGCAGTGCTAGAGATTCCGGATTCCAAGAGACCCAGTACTTC
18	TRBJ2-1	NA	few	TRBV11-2	CASSLVVGVQVSYNEQFF	TGTGCCAGCAGCTTAGTGGTAGGGGTGCAGGTCTCGTACAATGAGCAGTTCTTC
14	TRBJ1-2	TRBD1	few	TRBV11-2	CASSLEQGAGGYTF	TGTGCCAGCAGCTTAGAACAGGGGGCTGGTGGCTACACCTTC
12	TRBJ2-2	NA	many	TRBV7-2	CASSFWTGELFF	TGTGCCAGCAGCTTTTGGACCGGGGAGCTGTTTTTT
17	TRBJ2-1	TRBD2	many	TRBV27	CASSRREGVRSYNEQFF	TGTGCCAGCAGTAGGCGGGAGGGTGTGCGATCCTACAATGAGCAGTTCTTC
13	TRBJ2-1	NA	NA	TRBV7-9	CASSPSGSSEQFF	TGTGCCAGCAGCCCATCCGGGAGTTCTGAGCAGTTCTTC
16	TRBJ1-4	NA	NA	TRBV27	CASRQGIRDGNEKLFF	TGTGCCAGCAGACAAGGCATCCGGGACGGGAACGAAAAACTGTTTTTT
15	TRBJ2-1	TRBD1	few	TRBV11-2	CASSVGPGQLNEQFF	TGTGCCAGCAGCGTGGGACCGGGACAGTTAAATGAGCAGTTCTTC
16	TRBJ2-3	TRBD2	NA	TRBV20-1	CSASRGLADYTDTQYF	TGCAGTGCTAGTAGGGGACTAGCGGACTACACAGATACGCAGTATTTT